The TCR beta chain under discussion was sequenced for a study of metastatic and nonmetastatic thyroid tumors (dated by TCRdb to 2019 to 2021). Broadly, across the study: Repertoires were compared across peripheral blood and tumor or nodule tissue samples from malignant and benign thyroid patients. Results the study describes overall, beyond this receptor: In both blood and tumor samples, malignant tumors were reported to have significantly higher TCR beta diversity than benign nodules.

The library was made by PCR. The run used an Illumina HiSeq 4000. The TCR beta-chain CDR3 region of each patient was profiled by high-throughput sequencing. Regarding the original processing steps: The researchers built a classifier to tell apart papillary thyroid cancer patients with distant metastasis, based on CDR3 differences among clinicopathological groups. The Shannon index was used to measure repertoire diversity, and the Morisita-Horn index was used to measure how similar tumor and blood repertoires were. The public sequencing data were trimmed at Q25 with fastp and processed into clonotypes with MiXCR by TCRdb, which kept only in-frame beta chains. Here the V and J calls rest on TCRdb's processing, not on the authors' analysis. Here the sample has about 52,000 clones; about 15% occur a single time. The top ten clonotypes cover around 3% of the sample. This clone was seen at least ten times. The target of this receptor is not known. No much larger clonotype is one base removed from it; base qualities were not supplied.

No patient had received any treatment before thyroid surgery. Using T-cell receptor beta sequencing, the researchers looked back retrospectively at clinical samples from patients, gathered between about 2012 and 2018. The source of this sequence is a female donor with papillary thyroid cancer or a benign thyroid nodule (not recorded which). Some clones in this sample may be carry-over from other donors' samples. Sequencing was done on a sample of blood.

The DNA reads TGCAGTGCTAGGGGGAGCGGGCCCTGGGATACGCAGTATTTT. It translates as CSARGSGPWDTQYF. The chain is made from TRBV20-1 and TRBJ2-3, with a tentative D gene TRBD2 over 6 matching bases. Including the terminal cysteine and phenylalanine, the CDR3 comprises 14 residues. Only CDR3 DNA remains: 42 bases, in frame from the first base. The junction shows trimming of 3 bases on V and 6 bases on J, plus 16 bases between the germline ends. From a lookup of the germline V gene (reference sequence), CDR1 and CDR2 are DFQATT and SNEGSKA.